This is a list of T cell receptor beta chains from one sample in a study of blood T cell repertoires in COVID-19. Produced via immunoSEQ multiplex PCR; TCRdb's table is partial and in-frame only. The data contain under 250,000 clones, more than 80% of them singletons. Material: peripheral blood. Receptor source: a man aged 25-45 years with COVID-19, enrolled during active disease. CDR3s include the opening cysteine and the closing phenylalanine or tryptophan. D genes are given only for firm matches. Clone size, where shown, is once, few, many, or a class for clones that have expanded.

abundance,d_gene,j_gene,v_gene,CDR3aa,CDR3nt
NA,TRBD2,TRBJ2-1,TRBV27,CASSSPLFAGAVHEQFF,TGTGCCAGCAGTTCCCCCTTGTTCGCGGGAGCGGTCCATGAGCAGTTCTTC
NA,TRBD1,TRBJ1-6,TRBV3-1/TRBV3-2,CASNLWGQVGSPLHF,TGTGCCAGCAACCTCTGGGGACAGGTCGGGTCACCCCTCCACTTT
NA,NA,TRBJ1-2,TRBV30,CAWIRWAGSYGYTF,TGTGCCTGGATCCGTTGGGCAGGATCGTATGGCTACACCTTC
NA,TRBD1,TRBJ1-1,TRBV7-2,CASSYRRPGTGLNTEAFF,TGTGCCAGCAGCTATAGAAGACCCGGGACAGGGTTGAACACTGAAGCTTTCTTT
once,NA,TRBJ1-4,TRBV2,CASTTPSGGDEKLFF,TGTGCCAGCACCACCCCGAGCGGGGGTGACGAAAAACTGTTTTTT
once,NA,TRBJ1-5,TRBV12-5,CASGFQTSPQHF,TGTGCTAGTGGTTTTCAGACTTCACCCCAGCATTTT
many,TRBD1,TRBJ1-4,TRBV30,CAWSVGGQGHEKLFF,TGTGCCTGGAGTGTAGGGGGACAGGGGCATGAAAAACTGTTTTTT
NA,NA,TRBJ2-1,TRBV9,CASSAAAGTYSEQFF,TGTGCCAGCAGCGCCGCAGCCGGGACTTACTCTGAGCAGTTCTTC
NA,NA,TRBJ1-4,TRBV4-2,CASSQDRGGGLGEKLFF,TGTGCCAGCAGCCAAGATCGGGGCGGGGGATTAGGTGAAAAACTGTTTTTT
NA,TRBD1,TRBJ1-5,TRBV7-2,CASSGGQGIQPQHF,TGTGCCAGCAGCGGGGGACAGGGTATACAGCCCCAGCATTTT
NA,NA,TRBJ1-2,TRBV15,CATSSAGGVGYTF,TGTGCCACCAGCAGTGCCGGGGGAGTTGGCTACACCTTC
NA,NA,TRBJ1-2,TRBV30,CAWSPQGIRYGYTF,TGTGCCTGGAGTCCGCAGGGTATACGCTATGGCTACACCTTC
NA,TRBD1,TRBJ2-7,TRBV15,CATSRGDRISYEQYF,TGTGCCACCAGCAGGGGGGACAGGATCTCCTACGAGCAGTACTTC
NA,TRBD1,TRBJ1-2,TRBV9,CASSVESGTASYGYTF,TGTGCCAGCAGCGTAGAGTCTGGGACAGCAAGCTATGGCTACACCTTC
NA,TRBD1,TRBJ1-2,TRBV5-4,CASSSLQGVVGYGYTF,TGTGCCAGCAGTTCCCTACAGGGGGTGGTGGGCTATGGCTACACCTTC
once,TRBD1,TRBJ2-2,TRBV19,CASSIGGQGSTGELFF,TGTGCCAGTAGTATTGGGGGACAGGGGAGCACCGGGGAGCTGTTTTTT
NA,NA,TRBJ1-4,TRBV13,CASSAGINEKLFF,TGTGCCAGCAGCGCCGGGATTAATGAAAAACTGTTTTTT
NA,NA,TRBJ2-5,TRBV5-1,CASSKLGASETTQYF,TGCGCCAGCAGCAAACTAGGGGCTAGCGAAACGACCCAGTACTTC
NA,TRBD1,TRBJ1-5,TRBV7-9,CASSPWTGDFNQPQHF,TGTGCCAGCAGCCCCTGGACAGGGGACTTCAATCAGCCCCAGCATTTT
NA,TRBD2,TRBJ2-7,TRBV24-1,CATSYAGVAYF,TGTGCCACCAGTTATGCGGGGGTGGCGTACTTC
NA,NA,TRBJ1-2,TRBV18,CASSPGSDSPPNYGYTF,TGTGCCAGCTCACCAGGGTCCGACAGTCCTCCTAACTATGGCTACACCTTC
NA,NA,TRBJ2-2,TRBV19,CASIQANTGELFF,TGTGCCAGTATCCAGGCGAACACCGGGGAGCTGTTTTTT
NA,TRBD1,TRBJ2-7,TRBV18,CASSPRGQGRYEQYF,TGTGCCAGCTCACCACGCGGACAGGGAAGGTACGAGCAGTACTTC
NA,TRBD1,TRBJ2-4,TRBV28,CASSLTDRGLLRNIQYF,TGTGCCAGCAGTTTAACGGACAGGGGGCTTCTTCGAAACATTCAGTACTTC
NA,NA,TRBJ1-1,TRBV3-1/TRBV3-2,CASSQETGGDTEAFF,TGTGCCAGCAGCCAAGAAACAGGAGGGGACACTGAAGCTTTCTTT
NA,NA,TRBJ1-2,TRBV15,CATEDSLLRGYTF,TGTGCCACCGAGGACAGCCTCCTACGTGGCTACACCTTC
NA,TRBD1,TRBJ2-7,TRBV18,CASSPSGQGVFEQYF,TGTGCCAGCTCACCAAGTGGACAGGGGGTCTTCGAGCAGTACTTC
NA,NA,TRBJ2-7,TRBV19,CASSTVSGSSYEQYF,TGTGCCAGTAGTACGGTCTCCGGGAGCTCCTACGAGCAGTACTTC
NA,NA,TRBJ2-3,TRBV2,CASSELAGAHTDTQYF,TGTGCCAGCAGTGAACTCGCGGGGGCCCACACAGATACGCAGTATTTT
NA,TRBD1,TRBJ1-2,TRBV27,CASRQGWGYTF,TGTGCCAGCAGACAGGGGTGGGGCTACACCTTC
NA,NA,TRBJ2-1,TRBV20-1,CSEANHNEQFF,TGCAGTGAAGCGAACCACAATGAGCAGTTCTTC
NA,NA,TRBJ2-5,TRBV4-3,CASSQDWLVRETQYF,TGCGCCAGCAGCCAAGATTGGCTAGTGAGAGAGACCCAGTACTTC
NA,NA,TRBJ1-1,TRBV7-2,CASTTRTGQPNTEAFF,TGTGCCAGCACCACCCGGACGGGACAACCGAACACTGAAGCTTTCTTT
NA,TRBD2,TRBJ2-3,TRBV24-1,CATSDTSGGRSTDTQYF,TGTGCCACCAGTGATACTAGCGGGGGGCGAAGCACAGATACGCAGTATTTT
once,TRBD1,TRBJ2-1,TRBV6-5,CASKSGQGALNEQFF,TGTGCCAGCAAATCGGGACAGGGGGCCCTCAATGAGCAGTTCTTC
NA,NA,TRBJ2-7,TRBV10-3,CAISAPGTPAYEQYF,TGTGCCATCAGTGCGCCCGGGACACCCGCCTACGAGCAGTACTTC
NA,TRBD2,TRBJ2-1,TRBV6-5,CASSISGTTYNEQFF,TGTGCCAGCAGTATTAGCGGGACTACCTACAATGAGCAGTTCTTC
once,NA,TRBJ1-5,TRBV18,CASSPSVTRTNQPQHF,TGTGCCAGCTCACCTTCGGTCACCCGTACTAATCAGCCCCAGCATTTT
NA,NA,TRBJ1-1,TRBV5-1,CASSLSGSAFF,TGCGCCAGCAGCTTGTCAGGTTCCGCTTTCTTT
NA,TRBD1,TRBJ2-1,TRBV29-1,CSVDNNHRGRYNEQFF,TGCAGCGTTGATAACAACCACAGGGGGCGTTACAATGAGCAGTTCTTC
NA,TRBD1,TRBJ1-2,TRBV5-1,CASSYTGGYGYTF,TGCGCCAGCAGTTATACAGGGGGCTACGGCTACACCTTC
NA,NA,TRBJ1-6,TRBV30,CAWRTASNSPLHF,TGTGCCTGGCGGACAGCCAGTAATTCACCCCTCCACTTT
few,TRBD1,TRBJ1-1,TRBV7-9,CASSLARTGEFVFF,TGTGCCAGCAGCTTAGCTAGGACAGGGGAATTCGTTTTCTTT
NA,NA,TRBJ2-1,TRBV7-2,CASSLVGGGAYNEQFF,TGTGCCAGCAGCTTAGTAGGAGGGGGCGCCTACAATGAGCAGTTCTTC
NA,NA,TRBJ2-7,TRBV10-3,CAIRVQGYEQYF,TGTGCCATCAGAGTACAGGGATACGAGCAGTACTTC
NA,TRBD2,TRBJ2-1,TRBV24-1,CATSDASGGANNEQFF,TGTGCCACCAGTGATGCTAGCGGGGGGGCTAACAATGAGCAGTTCTTC
NA,NA,TRBJ1-1,TRBV6-6,CASSRTLFMNTEAFF,TGTGCCAGCAGTCGGACACTCTTTATGAACACTGAAGCTTTCTTT
NA,NA,TRBJ1-4,TRBV19,CASSPQGSYEKLFF,TGTGCCAGTAGTCCACAGGGATCTTATGAAAAACTGTTTTTT
NA,NA,TRBJ1-2,TRBV2,CASSSTQGHINYGYTF,TGTGCCAGCAGCTCCACGCAGGGTCACATTAACTATGGCTACACCTTC
NA,TRBD1,TRBJ1-1,TRBV5-1,CASSLAGQGDTEAFF,TGCGCCAGCAGCTTGGCCGGACAGGGGGACACTGAAGCTTTCTTT
NA,NA,TRBJ1-2,TRBV7-9,CASSLDISVNYGYTF,TGTGCCAGCAGCTTAGATATTAGTGTTAACTATGGCTACACCTTC
once,TRBD1,TRBJ1-5,TRBV28,CASSLGGQGSSNQPQHF,TGTGCCAGCAGTTTAGGCGGACAGGGGAGCAGCAATCAGCCCCAGCATTTT